The rows below give T cell receptor beta chains drawn from one sample of a study of blood T cell repertoires in COVID-19. The repertoire was sequenced with immunoSEQ multiplex PCR; TCRdb's copy has only in-frame clones and lacks some. This table has some 160,000 clones, roughly 74% appearing once. The sequenced sample was peripheral blood. The receptors derive from a woman aged 80 or over with acute or convalescent COVID-19. CDR3s leave out the opening cysteine and the closing phenylalanine or tryptophan.

J,V,CDR3
TRBJ1-4,TRBV4-1,ASSQGGQRNEKLF
TRBJ1-5,TRBV6-5,ASTPGQGNQPQH
TRBJ2-2,TRBV6-5,ASRPGTVNTGELF
TRBJ2-2,TRBV18,ASSKASRGARDTGELF
TRBJ2-1,TRBV7-3,ASSLQAGHRSLDYNEQF
TRBJ1-1,TRBV18,ASSPQGGNTEAF
TRBJ2-1,TRBV4-1,ASSQFPGTGGRNEQF
TRBJ1-1,TRBV7-9,ASGSTGQAEAF
TRBJ2-7,TRBV9,ASSKGHSYEQY
TRBJ2-7,TRBV27,ASSLRGGLGSYEQY
TRBJ2-7,TRBV6-5,ASRDIAGGREQY
TRBJ2-1,TRBV10-2,ASKRLARSSYNEQF
TRBJ2-7,TRBV21-1,ASSDRDRGEYYEQY
TRBJ1-2,TRBV3-1/TRBV3-2,ASSQSDRGFGYT
TRBJ1-2,TRBV5-4,ASSLVGTGKGYT
TRBJ1-2,TRBV7-8,ASSPRWGEADSNYGYT
TRBJ1-6,TRBV11-2,ASSPRRQMNSPLH
TRBJ1-5,TRBV2,ASSGQGDFQPQH
TRBJ2-2,TRBV30,AWSGLANTGELF
TRBJ2-7,TRBV5-1,ASSLGQDENEQY
TRBJ1-2,TRBV19,ASSRGRGGTDYGYT
TRBJ2-1,TRBV6-4,ASSVLSSGSYNEQF
TRBJ1-2,TRBV2,ASSDGANYGYT
TRBJ1-1,TRBV29-1,SVDRVGTEAF
TRBJ2-3,TRBV24-1,ATSDPWSGGASTDTQY
TRBJ2-2,TRBV5-8,ASRHDRFGGELF
TRBJ1-5,TRBV5-4,ASSSEGLGPQH
TRBJ2-1,TRBV7-9,ASSPDRGLYNEQF
TRBJ1-2,TRBV3-1/TRBV3-2,ASSQDSFYYGYT
TRBJ1-2,TRBV7-9,ASRRTGDPNNYGYT
TRBJ1-1,TRBV5-1,ASRLDSNMNTEAF
TRBJ1-4,TRBV5-1,ASSSDGQKNEKLF